Listed below are T cell receptor beta chains from one sample, sequenced in a study of T cell repertoires in ileal Crohn's disease. Measured with immunoSEQ multiplex PCR; TCRdb has only the in-frame clones, and not every one. The table shows about 5,400 clones, with about two thirds occurring only once. Sequencing was done on a sample of ileal tissue. These receptors all stem from an adult with Crohn's disease. Each CDR3 is given with its conserved first and last residue. A D gene is named only where the DNA matches it firmly. A row's size may be missing; if present it is once, few, many or a size class.

TRBD2	TRBV4-2	17	NA	TRBJ2-2	TGTGCCAGCAGCCAGACTAGCGGGACACCCGGAACCGGGGAGCTGTTTTTT	CASSQTSGTPGTGELFF
NA	TRBV5-6	16	NA	TRBJ1-5	TGTGCCAGCAGCTTGGGGGGACACCTTAGCAATCAGCCCCAGCATTTT	CASSLGGHLSNQPQHF
TRBD1	TRBV18	15	NA	TRBJ1-1	TGTGCCAGCTCCCCCATTGAGGGGGCTGGAACTGAAGCTTTCTTT	CASSPIEGAGTEAFF
NA	TRBV7-3	15	few	TRBJ2-1	TGTGCCAGCAGCCAGCGTGACAGCTCCTACAATGAGCAGTTCTTC	CASSQRDSSYNEQFF
TRBD1	TRBV7-9	15	NA	TRBJ2-5	TGTGCCAGCAACCCCTTCGACAGGGGGAAGGAGACCCAGTACTTC	CASNPFDRGKETQYF
TRBD1	TRBV27	13	NA	TRBJ1-1	TGTGCCAGCAGTCCTACAGGGGGCCCTGAAGCTTTCTTT	CASSPTGGPEAFF
NA	TRBV5-6	14	NA	TRBJ1-1	TGTGCCAGCAGAGCTTATCAAAGGGGGGGGGAGGCTTTCTTT	CASRAYQRGGEAFF
TRBD1	TRBV19	15	large	TRBJ1-6	TGTGCCAGTAGTACCCGGGACAGTCGGAATTCACCCCTCCACTTT	CASSTRDSRNSPLHF
TRBD2	TRBV7-9	16	NA	TRBJ2-2	TGTGCCAGCAGCCCCTTGGCGGGGGGGACCACCGGGGAGCTGTTTTTT	CASSPLAGGTTGELFF
NA	TRBV21-1	13	NA	TRBJ1-1	TGTGCCAGCAGCAAGACGCCACTGGGGAGAGCTTTCTTT	CASSKTPLGRAFF
NA	TRBV5-1	13	NA	TRBJ2-5	TGTGCCAGCAGCTTGCAGGGCGGAGAGACCCAGTACTTC	CASSLQGGETQYF
NA	TRBV5-1	15	NA	TRBJ2-3	TGCGCCAGCAGCTTGGGTGGGGCTAGCACAGATACGCAGTATTTT	CASSLGGASTDTQYF
TRBD1	TRBV15	15	once	TRBJ1-2	TGTGCCACCAGCACCGGACAGGGGGCACCGTATGGCTACACCTTC	CATSTGQGAPYGYTF
NA	TRBV30	11	NA	TRBJ2-7	TGTGCCTGGACTTCGGGCTACGAGCAGTACTTC	CAWTSGYEQYF
NA	TRBV7-3	14	NA	TRBJ2-1	TGTGCCAGCAGCTTGGGCGGGACCAAAAATGAGCAGTTCTTC	CASSLGGTKNEQFF
NA	TRBV2	14	NA	TRBJ2-3	TGTGCCAGCCGCAGAGGGGGAAGCACAGATACGCAGTATTTT	CASRRGGSTDTQYF
NA	TRBV30	13	NA	TRBJ2-3	TGTGCCTGGAGTGTACTCGGGTGGGATACGCAGTATTTT	CAWSVLGWDTQYF
NA	TRBV10-3	17	NA	TRBJ2-6	TGTGCCATTAACTTCGATCTCACCGGGGAAGGGGCCAACGTCCTGACTTTC	CAINFDLTGEGANVLTF
NA	TRBV7-2	14	NA	TRBJ2-4	TGTGCCAGCAGCTTTAAGGGCGGAGCGGACATTCAGTACTTC	CASSFKGGADIQYF
TRBD2	TRBV15	16	NA	TRBJ2-7	TGTGCCACCAGCAGAGGAGGGGCTAGCGGGGACTACGAGCAGTACTTC	CATSRGGASGDYEQYF
NA	TRBV11-2	15	NA	TRBJ1-5	TGTGCCAGCAGCTTAGGGCAGGGAGGTAATCAGCCCCAGCATTTT	CASSLGQGGNQPQHF
TRBD2	TRBV7-2	18	NA	TRBJ2-1	TGTGCCAGCAGCCCTCGGAGGGTGCGGGAGTCATCCTACAATGAGCAGTTCTTC	CASSPRRVRESSYNEQFF
NA	TRBV6-6	13	few	TRBJ2-2	TGTGCCAGCAGTTACGCGCCCGCCGGGGAGCTGTTTTTT	CASSYAPAGELFF
NA	TRBV6-1	15	few	TRBJ1-2	TGTGCCAGCAGTTTGTCGACAGGAGCCAACTATGGCTACACCTTC	CASSLSTGANYGYTF
TRBD1	TRBV18	14	NA	TRBJ1-1	TGTGCCAGTTCACCTGGGACAGGGGGCTTGCGGGCTTTCTTT	CASSPGTGGLRAFF
TRBD1	TRBV7-9	12	NA	TRBJ1-1	TGTGCCAGCAACGGACAGGGGGGTGAAGCTTTCTTT	CASNGQGGEAFF
NA	TRBV5-5	15	once	TRBJ2-7	TGTGCCAGCAGCTTGGCCGGGCACAGGGTCCACGAGCAGTACTTC	CASSLAGHRVHEQYF
NA	TRBV9	13	NA	TRBJ2-1	TGTGCCAGCAGCGCCACAGGGATCAATGAGCAGTTCTTC	CASSATGINEQFF
NA	TRBV4-1	15	NA	TRBJ2-7	TGCGCCAGCAGCCAAGACGAGAACGGGTCCTACGAGCAGTACTTC	CASSQDENGSYEQYF
TRBD2	TRBV2	14	NA	TRBJ2-7	TGTGCCAGCTCGGCCGGGACTAGCTCCTACGAGCAGTACTTC	CASSAGTSSYEQYF
TRBD1	TRBV28	13	few	TRBJ2-7	TGTGCCACCCACAGGGGTAATCCCTACGAGCAGTACTTC	CATHRGNPYEQYF
NA	TRBV4-3	15	NA	TRBJ2-7	TGCGCCAGCAGCCAAGACGAGAACGGGTCCTACGAGCAGTACTTC	CASSQDENGSYEQYF
TRBD1	TRBV27	16	NA	TRBJ1-6	TGTGCCAGCAGTCGCACCGCCGGGACAGGCGACCGGCCCCTCCACTTT	CASSRTAGTGDRPLHF
NA	TRBV4-3	15	NA	TRBJ2-3	TGCGCCAGCAGCCAGGCTCGTACACCCACAGATACGCAGTATTTT	CASSQARTPTDTQYF
TRBD1	TRBV4-1	14	few	TRBJ1-1	TGCGCCAGCAGCCAGACGGACAGGGTCGCTGAAGCTTTCTTT	CASSQTDRVAEAFF
NA	TRBV11-2	15	NA	TRBJ1-5	TGTGCCAGCAGCTTGGGCCAGGGCGGTAATCAGCCCCAGCATTTT	CASSLGQGGNQPQHF
NA	TRBV5-6	13	few	TRBJ1-2	TGTGCCAGCAGCTTGCGGGGAGTTGACGGCTACACCTTC	CASSLRGVDGYTF
NA	TRBV5-1	16	few	TRBJ2-3	TGTGCCAGCAGCCTACAGGGAATTGGGGGCACAGATACGCAGTATTTT	CASSLQGIGGTDTQYF
NA	TRBV5-1	13	NA	TRBJ1-2	TGCGCCAGCAGCTTGGTCAGTAACTATGGCTACACCTTC	CASSLVSNYGYTF
NA	TRBV4-1	15	few	TRBJ1-6	TGCGCCAGCAGCCAGCAAGCATCCGATAATTCACCCCTCCACTTT	CASSQQASDNSPLHF
NA	TRBV19	16	NA	TRBJ2-1	TGTGCCAGTAGTATTGGGTGGGGGGATTTCTACAATGAGCAGTTCTTC	CASSIGWGDFYNEQFF
NA	TRBV6-1	11	NA	TRBJ1-1	TGTGCCAGCTTGGCGGTGAGTGAAGCTTTCTTT	CASLAVSEAFF
NA	TRBV5-1	13	NA	TRBJ1-5	TGTGCCAGCAGCGTAGAACGCAATCAGCCCCAGCATTTT	CASSVERNQPQHF
TRBD1	TRBV7-9	15	NA	TRBJ1-6	TGTGCCAGCAGCAGCGGACAGGGTAGAAATTCACCCCTCCACTTT	CASSSGQGRNSPLHF
TRBD1	TRBV7-9	14	few	TRBJ1-1	TGTGCCAGCAGCTTACAACAGGGGGGCACTGAAGCTTTCTTT	CASSLQQGGTEAFF
NA	TRBV4-3	16	NA	TRBJ2-7	TGCGCCAGCAGCCCCCATCCGTGGCAGGCTAACTACGAGCAGTACTTC	CASSPHPWQANYEQYF
NA	TRBV5-4	17	NA	TRBJ1-3	TGTGCCAGCAGCTTGGTGCGGGACTCCCAAGCTGGAAACACCATATATTTT	CASSLVRDSQAGNTIYF
NA	TRBV9	15	NA	TRBJ2-7	TGTGCCAGCAGCGTAGACGGAACAGAGACCTACGAGCAGTACTTC	CASSVDGTETYEQYF
NA	TRBV19	14	medium-sized	TRBJ1-5	TGTGCCAGTAGTATCGGGACACCTAATCAGCCCCAGCATTTT	CASSIGTPNQPQHF
TRBD1	TRBV6-5	15	NA	TRBJ2-1	TGTGCCAGCAGTTACTCGGGGACAGGGGAACGTGAGCAGTTCTTC	CASSYSGTGEREQFF
NA	TRBV11-2	13	NA	TRBJ2-5	TGTGCCAGCAGCTTCGGAGCCCAAGAGACCCAGTACTTC	CASSFGAQETQYF